This TCR beta chain was captured by sequencing in a study of blood T cell repertoires in COVID-19 (dated by TCRdb to 2020 to 2022). Some background on the complete study: Samples covering the acute and convalescent phases of COVID-19 were provided by collaborators in the United States, Italy and Spain. The material from the prospective study consisted of cDNA or gDNA derived from T cells, B-cell-depleted T cells, or PBMCs. The repertoires were made available in a free public database intended to serve as a resource for research on the immune response to SARS-CoV-2. Sample metadata almost always included a de-identified subject ID, COVID-19 status, age in years and sex. Subjects who had been exposed to COVID-19, were actively infected with it, or had recovered from it provided the deeply sampled blood TCRbeta repertoires that made up the dataset. The samples were drawn from the first 160 participants of the ongoing ImmuneRACE study and from over a thousand subjects provided by 6 global collaborators. Where HLA class I and class II types were available, the types were taken from metadata supplied by the sample provider, not from assay-based typing. What the work shows at the level of the full study, not this receptor alone: How much clinical and demographic metadata was included differed by source and by participant, and the metadata was provided uncurated.

Participants in the prospective study were enrolled through a virtual design, were aged about 18 to 90 years, and lived in about two dozen United States geographic areas. To assign participants to cohorts, the prospective study relied on clinical history that participants themselves reported in a screening survey and a study questionnaire. Recovered participants in ImmuneRACE Cohort 3 were defined by two consecutive negative NP/OP PCR tests, clearance by a healthcare professional, or resolution of symptoms. In the prospective study, mobile phlebotomists collected whole blood, serum and a nasopharyngeal or oropharyngeal swab from each participant. Prospective study participants could optionally give additional blood draws and questionnaires over an approximately two-month period. Blood samples from the prospective study were shipped frozen or at room temperature prior to DNA extraction. Trimming accounts for 7 bases at V and 8 bases at J, while the number of junction bases matched to no gene is 6. The germline V gene encodes CDR1 MNHEY and CDR2 SVGAGI. Counted from cysteine to phenylalanine, this CDR3 has 12 amino acids. Only the CDR3 portion is preserved as DNA: 36 bases, with reading frame beginning at the first base.

TCRbeta CDR3 regions were amplified from genomic DNA using the immunoSEQ Assay, a bias-controlled multiplex PCR. For the original study's pipeline: The number of nucleated cells in each sample was estimated by amplification of reference gene primers within the assay. To quantify the absolute abundance of each unique TCRbeta CDR3 rearrangement, sequence reads were collapsed and filtered. Productive Simpson clonality was computed per sample as the square root of Simpson's diversity index over productive rearrangements. TCRdb limited this immuneACCESS table to in-frame rearrangements with V and J called. A share of clones is missing; checked studies link under half to unresolved V genes, and the rest is unexplained. Clone size and the V and J calls come from that table; the DNA yielded D and trimming. The sample table contains about 370,000 clones; only one count was recorded for 80% to 90% of them. The top ten clonotypes cover 0.95% to 1.1% of the sample.

As regards this clone: Its binding antigen is unknown. Per-nucleotide qualities are absent, and no much larger clonotype sits a single base away.

This sequence originates from a man younger than 30 who had recovered from COVID-19. The specimen was PBMCs or T cells enriched from blood (not recorded which). Rearrangement joined TRBV6-5 to TRBJ1-2, with TRBD1 matching 8 junction bases. The DNA sequence follows: TGTGCCAGCACCAAGGACAGGGCGGGCTACACCTTC. This is translated as CASTKDRAGYTF.